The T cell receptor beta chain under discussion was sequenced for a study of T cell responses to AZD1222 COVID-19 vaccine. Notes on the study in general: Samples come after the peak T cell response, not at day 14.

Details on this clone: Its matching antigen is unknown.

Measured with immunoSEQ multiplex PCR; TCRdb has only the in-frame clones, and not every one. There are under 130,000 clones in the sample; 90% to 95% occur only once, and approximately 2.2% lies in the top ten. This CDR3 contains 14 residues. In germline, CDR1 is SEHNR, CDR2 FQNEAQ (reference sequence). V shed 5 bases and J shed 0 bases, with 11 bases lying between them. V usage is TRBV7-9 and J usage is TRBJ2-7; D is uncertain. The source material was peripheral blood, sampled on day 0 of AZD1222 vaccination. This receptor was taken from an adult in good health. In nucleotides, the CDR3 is TGTGCCAGCAGCCCCGACGGAGTCTCCTACGAGCAGTACTTC. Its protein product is CASSPDGVSYEQYF.